This TCR beta chain was observed in a study of blood T cell repertoires in COVID-19 (dated by TCRdb to the early 2020s). For the study in its entirety: Collaborator samples came from the United States, Italy and Spain and covered acute and convalescent phases of COVID-19. A freely available public database, intended as a resource for researchers studying the immune response to SARS-CoV-2, is where the repertoires were released. Subjects who had been exposed to COVID-19, were actively infected with it, or had recovered from it provided the deeply sampled blood TCRbeta repertoires that made up the dataset. The prospective study material was composed of cDNA or gDNA derived from T cells, B-cell-depleted T cells, or PBMCs. Where HLA class I and class II types were available, the types were taken from metadata supplied by the sample provider, not from assay-based typing. Samples were obtained from the ongoing ImmuneRACE study (first 160 participants) and from about 1,300 subjects provided by 6 global collaborators. A de-identified subject ID, COVID-19 status, age in years and sex were almost always included in the sample metadata.

Broader findings and caveats from the paper: How much clinical and demographic metadata was included differed by source and by participant, and the metadata was provided uncurated.

Between the V and J ends, shortened by 6 bases and 2 bases respectively, the junction contains 8 bases. From the germline V gene, CDR1 is SQVTM and CDR2 is ANQGSEA. The CDR3 goes from the cysteine to the phenylalanine over 11 residues. CDR3 DNA is the only sequence kept; it has 33 bases, read in frame from the first base. The immunoSEQ Assay, a bias-controlled multiplex PCR, was used to amplify TCRbeta CDR3 regions from genomic DNA. On the study's bioinformatics: Nucleated cell counts per sample were estimated from amplification of reference gene primers within the assay. Sequence reads were collapsed and filtered to measure the absolute abundance of every unique TCRbeta CDR3 rearrangement. Productive Simpson clonality was computed per sample as the square root of Simpson's diversity index over productive rearrangements. TCRdb's version of the immuneACCESS table is confined to in-frame rearrangements and falls short of the full clone set. An unresolved V gene accounts for under half of the shortfall where checked; the remainder is of unknown origin. From that table come the V and J calls and clone size; the DNA was used to work out D and trimming. The sample has approximately 170,000 clones on record, 88% of them singletons. The top ten hold roughly 8.6% of the sample.

Enrolling through a virtual design, the prospective study's participants ranged in age from roughly 18 to 95 years and lived across more than 20 United States geographic areas. In the prospective study, participants were assigned to cohorts based on the clinical history participants reported in a screening survey and a study questionnaire. For ImmuneRACE Cohort 3, a participant was defined as recovered based on two consecutive negative NP/OP PCR tests, clearance by a healthcare professional, or resolution of symptoms. In the prospective study, mobile phlebotomists collected whole blood, serum and a nasopharyngeal or oropharyngeal swab from each participant. Additional blood draws and questionnaires over a 2-month period could optionally be provided by prospective study participants. Prospective study blood samples were shipped either frozen or at room temperature before DNA extraction. Of note for this clone: What this receptor recognizes is not known. One base away there is no much larger clone; base qualities are not given.

The sequenced material came from PBMCs or T cells enriched from blood (not recorded which). The sequence derives from a woman aged 18 to 35 who had recovered from COVID-19. The chain is made from TRBV29-1 and TRBJ2-7, with the D segment identity uncertain. The CDR3 region: CSVKEAYEQYF. DNA sequence: TGCAGCGTAAAAGAGGCCTACGAGCAGTACTTC.